Each of the 24 T cell receptor beta chains below was sequenced from the same sample in a study of blood T cell repertoires in COVID-19. Data came from immunoSEQ multiplex PCR; TCRdb stores just in-frame clones and leaves some out. The table records fewer than 500,000 clones, 88% of them present only once. The sequencing sample was made of PBMCs or T cells enriched from blood (not recorded which). The source of these receptors is a woman in her thirties with acute COVID-19.

The J gene is TRBJ1-2, the V gene TRBV7-9; D not resolved. Trimming removed 1 base from V and 8 bases from J, with 5 bases in between. Germline assignment: CDR1 SEHNR and CDR2 FQNEAQ (reference sequence). This CDR3 region has 11 residues. CDR3 sequence reads: CASSLDRGYTF. The CDR3 DNA reads as TGTGCCAGCAGCTTAGACAGAGGCTACACCTTC.

The genes are TRBV6-5 and TRBJ1-1; TRBD1 agrees at 7 bases. This CDR3 comprises 15 residues. Germline V gene data show CDR1 as MNHEY and CDR2 as SVGAGI. V was clipped by 5 bases and J by 3 bases; unmatched bases: 9. In DNA, the CDR3 is TGTGCCAGCAGTAGACAGGGCCCGAAGGACACTGAAGCTTTCTTT. This translates into CASSRQGPKDTEAFF.

V gene TRBV6-5 combines with J gene TRBJ1-3; D might be TRBD1 (5 bases). CDR3 length: 14 residues. The V end was cut by 5 bases, the J end by 4 bases, with 12 bases between. CDR1 and CDR2 from the germline V gene are MNHEY and SVGAGI. DNA for the CDR3: TGTGCCAGCAGTAAACAGGAACCAGGAAACACCATATATTTT. The encoded protein is CASSKQEPGNTIYF.

This chain connects TRBV5-1 to TRBJ1-2; unclear D gene. From germline, CDR1 is SGHRS and CDR2 YFSETQ. The length of the CDR3 is 13 residues. Trimming stripped 0 bases from V and 8 bases from J, with 11 bases between. The CDR3 loop reads CASSLAGPVGYTF. The CDR3 coding sequence is TGCGCCAGCAGCTTGGCAGGCCCCGTGGGCTACACCTTC.

The CDR3 spells CASSLDLFAYEQYF. CDR3 sequence (DNA): TGTGCCAGCAGCTTAGATCTATTCGCCTACGAGCAGTACTTC. V and J are TRBV11-2 and TRBJ2-7; D gene unclear. From germline, CDR1 is SGHAT and CDR2 FQNNGV. This CDR3 region has 14 residues. V lost 0 bases to trimming and J lost 2 bases, with 8 bases between them.

V usage is TRBV19 and J usage is TRBJ1-4, with 7 bases that match TRBD1. Germline assignment: CDR1 LNHDA and CDR2 SQIVND (reference sequence). The CDR3 contains 14 residues. The V gene end was trimmed by 10 bases and the J gene end by 2 bases; junction bases not matched to a gene: 7. CDR3 loop: CATKDRATNEKLFF. The CDR3 nucleotides read TGTGCCACTAAAGACAGGGCGACTAATGAAAAACTGTTTTTT.

V and J are TRBV9 and TRBJ1-2; 9 nucleotides line up with TRBD1. V trimming: 2 bases; J trimming: 6 bases; junction bases outside the gene matches: 8. The CDR3 is 15 residues long. CDR1 and CDR2 (germline): SGDLS, YYNGEE. CDR3 in DNA: TGTGCCAGCAGCGTCGAGGACAGGGGACTGGATGGCTACACCTTC. This sequence encodes CASSVEDRGLDGYTF.

V is TRBV10-2 and J is TRBJ2-2, with D unclear. Germline-derived CDR1 and CDR2 are WSHSY and SAAADI. The V gene lost 7 bases and the J gene lost 2 bases, with 11 bases spanning the gap. This CDR3 is 14 amino acids long. CDR3 region: CASTQVYNTGELFF. For the CDR3, the DNA is TGCGCCAGCACCCAGGTGTATAACACCGGGGAGCTGTTTTTT.

The V and J genes are TRBV9 and TRBJ2-7; the match to TRBD1 covers 12 bases. J was trimmed by 3 bases and V by 2 bases; bases with no gene match: 6. Germline V gives CDR1 SGDLS, CDR2 YYNGEE. This CDR3 comprises 16 residues. The CDR3 DNA sequence: TGTGCCAGCAGCGTGGGTGGGGACAGGGGGCGCTACGAGCAGTACTTC. Residues: CASSVGGDRGRYEQYF.

V usage is TRBV3-1 (or the pseudogene TRBV3-2) and J usage is TRBJ2-7, with D possibly matching TRBD2 (6 bases). CDR3 size: 14 residues. Germline values: CDR1 LGHDT, CDR2 YNNKEL (reference sequence). V was shortened by 3 bases and J by 2 bases, with 11 bases between the two germline ends. The CDR3, as DNA: TGTGCCAGCAGCCATGGGACTGATACCTACGAGCAGTACTTC. It codes for CASSHGTDTYEQYF.

V and J are TRBV7-2 and TRBJ2-3; 9 bases fit TRBD2. The CDR3 consists of 17 residues. Germline CDR1 is SGHTA and CDR2 is FQGNSA. V lost 1 base, J lost 7 bases, and 12 bases stayed unmatched. The CDR3 DNA follows: TGTGCCAGCAGCTTAGTAGTCGAGCGGGGGGCGGCTTATACGCAGTATTTT. Translating gives CASSLVVERGAAYTQYF.

As regards this clone: One end of the junction varies from germline; a read error may be responsible. The chain employs TRBV29-1 and TRBJ2-1, with D unresolved. The CDR3 has 14 residues. Germline loops: CDR1 SQVTM, CDR2 ANQGSEA. The CDR3 loop reads CSVDNRASFNEQFF. The DNA of the CDR3 is TGCAGCGTTGACAACCGAGCATCCTTCAATGAGCAGTTCTTC.

V and J are TRBV5-6 and TRBJ2-7, with TRBD1 matching 7 bases. From germline, CDR1 is SGHDT and CDR2 YYEEEE. The CDR3 runs to 15 residues. The junction had 6 bases not matched to a gene; V was cut back by 2 bases and J by 1 base. For the CDR3, the DNA is TGTGCCAGCAGCTTTGTCCGGGACAGATCCTACGAGCAGTACTTC. Its translation: CASSFVRDRSYEQYF.

The J gene is TRBJ2-7, the V gene TRBV9, with 8 nucleotides matching TRBD2. The length of the CDR3 is 13 residues. The V gene end was trimmed by 0 bases and the J gene end by 6 bases; junction bases not matched to a gene: 2. Germline values: CDR1 SGDLS, CDR2 YYNGEE. The CDR3 is CASSVALAGEQYF. The DNA for the CDR3 is TGTGCCAGCAGCGTAGCTCTAGCGGGCGAGCAGTACTTC. The complete variable domain, with remaining parts taken from reference TRBV9 and TRBJ2-7, reads DSGVTQTPKHLITATGQRVTLRCSPRSGDLSVYWYQQSLDQGLQFLIQYYNGEERAKGNILERFSAQQFPDLHSELNLSSLELGDSALYFCASSVALAGEQYFGPGTRLTVT.

This clone showed up just a few times. The V and J genes are TRBV5-1 and TRBJ2-1, with 10 bases aligning to TRBD1. V lost 4 bases to trimming and J lost 4 bases; unmatched junction nucleotides: 14. The CDR3 loop spans 18 amino acids. Germline V gives CDR1 SGHRS, CDR2 YFSETQ. CDR3 in DNA: TGCGCCAGCAGCGAGGGGTCGGCGGGACAGGGGTCATACAATGAGCAGTTCTTC. Amino acid sequence: CASSEGSAGQGSYNEQFF.

The chain employs TRBV27 and TRBJ1-6, with a tentative D call TRBD1 (5 bases). The V and J ends lost 4 bases and 13 bases respectively, with 14 bases between them. The CDR3 consists of 13 residues. Per germline, CDR1 MNHEY and CDR2 SMNVEV (reference sequence). DNA of the CDR3: TGTGCCAGCAGTTACTTGGGGGGGTGGCCCCTCCACTTT. Its protein product is CASSYLGGWPLHF.

V and J are TRBV6-5 and TRBJ1-1, with D perhaps matching TRBD1 (6 bases). The CDR3 runs 11 residues. Germline V gene sequence: CDR1 MNHEY, CDR2 SVGAGI. The V end was cut by 7 bases, the J end by 8 bases, with 11 bases between. CDR3 nucleotide sequence: TGTGCCAGCACTTCTGACAGGGAAGCTTTCTTT. It codes for CASTSDREAFF.

V gene TRBV18 combines with J gene TRBJ1-1; TRBD1 matches 7 bases. Germline V lookup: CDR1 KGHSH, CDR2 LQKENI. The CDR3 covers 15 residues. V shed 2 bases and J 1 base; nucleotides not matched to a gene: 4. CDR3 in amino acids: CASSPGTAQNTEAFF. The CDR3 bases are TGTGCCAGCTCACCAGGGACAGCCCAGAACACTGAAGCTTTCTTT.

Notes on this clone: An end of the junction differs from the germline gene, which may be a read error. In the same sample, other DNA sequences code for this CDR3. This chain uses TRBV7-3 with TRBJ2-1, with TRBD1 identical over 11 bases. From germline, CDR1 is SGHTA and CDR2 FQGTGA. The CDR3 runs 16 residues. CDR3 sequence (DNA): TGTGCCAGCAGCCTAACCGGGACAGGGGGTTACAATGAGCAGTTCTTC. This codes for CASSLTGTGGYNEQFF.

This clone has more than one count but fewer than ten. CDR3: CASSLTGKADTQYF. The DNA of the CDR3 is TGTGCCAGCAGCCTGACAGGGAAGGCAGATACGCAGTATTTT. The chain employs TRBV7-2 and TRBJ2-3; 7 bases agree with TRBD1. This CDR3 is built from 14 residues. CDR1 and CDR2 from the germline V gene are SGHTA and FQGNSA. With V trimmed by 5 bases and J by 4 bases, 6 bases remained unmatched.

V usage is TRBV19 and J usage is TRBJ1-5; D uncertain. From germline, CDR1 is LNHDA and CDR2 SQIVND (reference sequence). Deletions cut 3 bases from V and 7 bases from J, with 13 bases between. The length of the CDR3 is 14 residues. The CDR3 region is CASSIGRGRQPQHF. The DNA for the CDR3 is TGTGCCAGTAGTATCGGGCGGGGAAGGCAGCCCCAGCATTTT.

The gene calls are TRBV4-1 and TRBJ1-1; tentatively, D is TRBD1 (6 bases). Germline V gene sequence: CDR1 MGHRA, CDR2 YSYEKL. CDR3 length: 16 residues. V was trimmed by 1 base and J by 0 bases, leaving 12 bases between them. As DNA, the CDR3 is TGCGCCAGCAGCCAAGTGGGGGGGCAGCTGAACACTGAAGCTTTCTTT. Its translation: CASSQVGGQLNTEAFF.

This chain uses TRBV4-1 with TRBJ1-4, with D perhaps TRBD1 (5 bases). CDR1 and CDR2 from the germline V gene are MGHRA and YSYEKL. The V gene lost 1 base and the J gene lost 8 bases, with 14 bases spanning the gap. There are 15 residues in the CDR3. The CDR3 loop is CASSQGGTSAEKLFF. CDR3 sequence (DNA): TGCGCCAGCAGCCAAGGCGGGACGAGCGCCGAAAAACTGTTTTTT.

The genes are TRBV5-4 and TRBJ2-7; 11 positions match TRBD2. CDR1 SGHNT and CDR2 YYREEE come from the germline V gene (reference sequence). This CDR3 is 17 amino acids long. V lost 3 bases and J lost 0; bases outside the gene matches: 8. The CDR3, as DNA: TGTGCCAGCAGCTGGGAAAAAACTAGCGGGGGCTCCTACGAGCAGTACTTC. Translating gives CASSWEKTSGGSYEQYF.